The clone carrying this T cell receptor beta chain has a handful of counts. Its target is unknown. A multiplex PCR was run with 60 Vbeta primers and 13 Jbeta primers. Clones were read by immunoSEQ multiplex PCR, and TCRdb kept only the in-frame ones, dropping some. The sample yields roughly 100,000 clones, 9.5% to 15% seen once. This sample was taken from a study of cytomegalovirus exposure and HLA in healthy donors. Findings and caveats of the study: A classifier reportedly called cytomegalovirus status with high sensitivity and specificity. In a later analysis, compared with equally common non-associated chains, HLA-associated beta chains were more expanded. Being productive about 87% or about 30% of the time was typical of most TCR beta V segments in an earlier analysis.

Germline-derived CDR1 and CDR2 are SGHRS and YFSETQ. The CDR3 extends over 14 amino acids. The trim removed 4 bases at V and 8 bases at J, leaving 6 bases unmatched. The source is a man in his forties or fifties in good health and CMV-seropositive. The chain recombines TRBV5-1 with TRBJ1-4; TRBD1 aligns across 9 bases. Sequencing used PBMCs. CDR3 sequence: CASSPTGGYEKLFF. The CDR3, as DNA: TGCGCCAGCAGCCCGACAGGGGGATACGAAAAACTGTTTTTT.